What follows are 30 T cell receptor beta chains derived from one specimen sequenced in a study of CD8 T cells in Susac syndrome. RNA amounts of roughly 0.45 to 1 ug underwent reverse transcription with random hexamers. TCRdb reanalysed the immunoSEQ multiplex PCR reads using MiXCR and keeps one entry per CDR3 protein. The data contain 84,000 or so distinct CDR3 sequences, roughly 94% of them seen just once; the ten biggest clones take up approximately 0.48%. The specimen sequenced was CD8+ T cells from PBMCs. These receptors all come from a human donor with Susac syndrome.

The chain recombines TRBV27 with TRBJ2-3; 15 bases match TRBD2. The CDR3 sequence is 17 residues long. V was clipped by 3 bases and J by 3 bases; unmatched bases: 4. Germline CDR1 reads MNHEY; CDR2 reads SMNVEV (reference sequence). CDR3 sequence (DNA): TGTGCCAGCAGTTTGGGAGGACTAGCGGGAGGGACAGATACGCAGTATTTT. Translation gives CASSLGGLAGGTDTQYF.

The chain carries TRBV4-1 and TRBJ2-2; 8 nucleotides agree with TRBD2. V lost 0 bases and J lost 7; bases outside the gene matches: 10. CDR3 size: 17 residues. CDR1 is MGHRA and CDR2 is YSYEKL in the germline V gene. For the CDR3, the DNA is TGCGCCAGCAGCCAAGAAGCCCAGCGGGAGATGGGCGGGGAGCTGTTTTTT. Its protein is CASSQEAQREMGGELFF.

The chain recombines TRBV29-1 with TRBJ2-2, with 7 positions matching TRBD1. Germline V CDR1 and CDR2: SQVTM, ANQGSEA. The CDR3 runs to 13 residues. V shed 5 bases, J shed 6 bases, and the junction held 6 bases outside the gene matches. CDR3 amino acids: CSVPGQTAGELFF. The CDR3 nucleotides are TGCAGCGTTCCGGGACAGACCGCCGGGGAGCTGTTTTTT.

A single count supports this clonotype. V usage is TRBV7-9 and J usage is TRBJ2-1, with D uncertain. Germline assignment: CDR1 SEHNR and CDR2 FQNEAQ (reference sequence). The CDR3 runs 15 residues. Trimming left V 5 bases short and J 5 bases short, with 16 bases between. This CDR3 reads CASSQDPDGDNEQFF. In nucleotides, the CDR3 is TGTGCCAGCAGCCAGGACCCAGACGGCGACAATGAGCAGTTCTTC.

CDR3 coding DNA: TGTGCCTGGGGACGGTCGGCCACTATGACTGAAGCTTTCTTT. Amino acid sequence: CAWGRSATMTEAFF. V is TRBV30 and J is TRBJ1-1; no firm D call. V lost 5 bases to trimming and J lost 5 bases, with 18 bases between them. This CDR3 region has 14 residues. In germline, CDR1 is GTSNPN, CDR2 SVGIG (reference sequence).

This rearrangement joins TRBV6-5 to TRBJ1-1; 7 bases are shared with TRBD1. CDR3 size: 15 residues. The germline V gene encodes CDR1 MNHEY and CDR2 SVGAGI. The J segment lost 2 bases and the V segment lost 8 bases, leaving 11 bases of the junction unmatched. CDR3 protein: CASQFLRGINTEAFF. CDR3 nucleotide sequence: TGTGCCAGCCAGTTCCTCAGGGGGATAAACACTGAAGCTTTCTTT.

The table lists this clonotype with a count of one. The chain uses TRBV30 and TRBJ2-7; no clear D. V was clipped by 0 bases and J by 6 bases, with 12 bases between them. Per germline, CDR1 GTSNPN and CDR2 SVGIG (reference sequence). This CDR3 is 13 amino acids long. CDR3 DNA: TGTGCCTGGAGTGTAACCGGTTTTAGCGAGCAGTACTTC. Translating gives CAWSVTGFSEQYF.

This chain links TRBV7-9 with TRBJ2-7; no reliable D call. Trimming took 0 bases from V and 5 from J, leaving 11 bases between them. The CDR3 is made up of 14 amino acids. The germline V gene has CDR1 SEHNR and CDR2 FQNEAQ (reference sequence). In DNA, the CDR3 is TGTGCCAGCAGCTTAGCTGGGCAGCCCGACGAGCAGTACTTC. Translation gives CASSLAGQPDEQYF.

This clonotype has just one count. The rearrangement uses TRBV4-1 and TRBJ1-5; possibly TRBD1 for D (6 bases). The germline V gene encodes CDR1 MGHRA and CDR2 YSYEKL. V dropped 4 bases and J dropped 5 bases, with 9 bases sitting between them. This CDR3 contains 13 residues. The CDR3 region is CASSRDNDQPQHF. DNA of the CDR3: TGCGCCAGCAGCCGGGACAACGATCAGCCCCAGCATTTT.

The chain is built from TRBV4-1 and TRBJ2-1; D remains ambiguous. Looked up from germline, CDR1 is MGHRA and CDR2 is YSYEKL. V was cut by 6 bases and J by 3 bases, with 18 bases left in between. The CDR3 consists of 16 residues. The CDR3 here is CASSDLQAGIYNEQFF. CDR3 nucleotide sequence: TGCGCCAGCAGTGACCTCCAAGCTGGGATCTACAATGAGCAGTTCTTC.

V usage is TRBV20-1 and J usage is TRBJ1-2; D possibly corresponds to TRBD1 (5 bases). The CDR3 is 13 amino acids. Trimming removed 6 bases from V and 4 bases from J, with 15 bases in between. The germline V gene encodes CDR1 DFQATT and CDR2 SNEGSKA (reference sequence). The CDR3 loop reads CSAHLGESYGYTF. CDR3 in DNA: TGCAGTGCCCATTTAGGGGAGAGCTATGGCTACACCTTC.

V usage is TRBV7-9 and J usage is TRBJ2-7, with 8 positions matching TRBD2. V shed 6 bases and J 6 bases; nucleotides not matched to a gene: 4. Germline-derived CDR1 and CDR2 are SEHNR and FQNEAQ (reference sequence). This CDR3 spans 12 amino acids. The CDR3 region is CASSSSGGEQYF. For the CDR3, the DNA is TGTGCCAGCAGTTCCAGCGGGGGCGAGCAGTACTTC.

This chain connects TRBV18 to TRBJ1-1, with D unresolved. V was trimmed by 2 bases and J by 10 bases, leaving 11 bases between them. The CDR3 extends over 12 amino acids. Germline loops: CDR1 KGHSH, CDR2 LQKENI. Written as DNA, the CDR3 is TGTGCCAGCTCACCAGAGGGCTTTGCAGCTTTCTTT. It translates to CASSPEGFAAFF.

The J gene is TRBJ1-2, the V gene TRBV27; tentatively, D is TRBD1 (6 bases). V was shortened by 3 bases and J by 6 bases, with 17 bases between the two germline ends. This CDR3 has 15 amino acids. Germline-derived CDR1 and CDR2 are MNHEY and SMNVEV (reference sequence). CDR3 coding DNA: TGTGCCAGCAGTTTTTCAAAAGGAGGGGGGGATGGCTACACCTTC. Its translation: CASSFSKGGGDGYTF.

This chain uses TRBV29-1 with TRBJ2-1; the D is unclear. With 4 bases removed from V and 8 bases from J, the gap between germline ends came to 12 bases. Germline CDR1 is SQVTM and CDR2 is ANQGSEA. CDR3 size: 12 residues. CDR3 sequence (DNA): TGCAGCGTTGGTGTGGTCTCCTATGAGCAGTTCTTC. Residues: CSVGVVSYEQFF.

The genes are TRBV4-2 and TRBJ2-1; D uncertain. The germline V gene encodes CDR1 LGHNA and CDR2 YNFKEQ. The V gene lost 0 bases and the J gene lost 6 bases, with 3 bases spanning the gap. This CDR3 spans 12 amino acids. As DNA, the CDR3 is TGTGCCAGCAGCCAAGATTCCAATGAGCAGTTCTTC. As protein: CASSQDSNEQFF.

This sequence joins TRBV30 and TRBJ2-7; weak D call: TRBD2 (5 bases). CDR1 and CDR2 (germline): GTSNPN, SVGIG (reference sequence). CDR3 length: 11 amino acids. Between the trimmed V and J ends, which lost 3 bases and 4 bases, there was a span of 7 bases. The CDR3 bases are TGTGCCTGGAGGAGGGTGTACGAGCAGTACTTC. Its protein is CAWRRVYEQYF.

Written as DNA, the CDR3 is TGTGCCACTCGGGGACTTCAAGAGACCCAGTACTTC. This translates into CATRGLQETQYF. The rearrangement links TRBV2 to TRBJ2-5; tentative D call: TRBD2 (6 bases). CDR3 size: 12 residues. The germline V gene has CDR1 SNHLY and CDR2 FYNNEI. V was shortened by 10 bases and J by 2 bases, with 11 bases between the two germline ends.

This clonotype has more than one count but fewer than ten. V and J are TRBV5-6 and TRBJ2-7; TRBD2 matches at 7 bases. CDR1 SGHDT and CDR2 YYEEEE come from the germline V gene. This CDR3 is 15 amino acids long. Germline trimming cut 4 bases from V and 0 bases from J; bases unmatched to any gene: 7. The CDR3 reads CASSLGRRSSYEQYF. The CDR3 DNA is TGTGCCAGCAGCCTCGGGAGGAGGAGCTCCTACGAGCAGTACTTC. Looking up the rest from reference TRBV5-6 and TRBJ2-7 gives the full variable domain: DAGVTQSPTHLIKTRGQQVTLRCSPKSGHDTVSWYQQALGQGPQFIFQYYEEEERQRGNFPDRFSGHQFPNYSSELNVNALLLGDSALYLCASSLGRRSSYEQYFGPGTRLTVT.

This sequence joins TRBV14 and TRBJ2-7; D gene ambiguous. The CDR3 has 14 residues. CDR1 and CDR2 (germline): SGHDN, FVKESK. Trimming stripped 1 base from V and 4 bases from J, with 11 bases between. CDR3 DNA: TGTGCCAGCAGCCAAGTTGAGTCCCCTTACGAGCAGTACTTC. This gives the protein CASSQVESPYEQYF. The full variable domain, rest sourced from reference TRBV14 and TRBJ2-7, is EAGVTQFPSHSVIEKGQTVTLRCDPISGHDNLYWYRRVMGKEIKFLLHFVKESKQDESGMPNNRFLAERTGGTYSTLKVQPAELEDSGVYFCASSQVESPYEQYFGPGTRLTVT.

This clonotype showed up just a few times. V usage is TRBV6-5 and J usage is TRBJ2-1; possibly TRBD2 for D (6 bases). The germline V gene encodes CDR1 MNHEY and CDR2 SVGAGI. With 5 bases removed from V and 6 bases from J, the gap between germline ends came to 14 bases. CDR3 length: 14 amino acids. This chain's CDR3 is CASSPLNSGNEQFF. The CDR3 region has the DNA TGTGCCAGCAGTCCCCTAAATAGCGGCAATGAGCAGTTCTTC.

J is TRBJ2-2 and V is TRBV3-1; D may be TRBD1 (6 bases). This CDR3 is built from 16 residues. Trimming shortened V by 1 base and J by 3 bases, and 12 bases separated the two germline ends. Germline V gives CDR1 LGHDT, CDR2 YNNKEL (reference sequence). The CDR3 nucleotides read TGTGCCAGCAGCCAAGGGATGGCAGGGGACACCGGGGAGCTGTTTTTT. Its translation: CASSQGMAGDTGELFF.

The chain has TRBV28 and TRBJ2-1, with D hard to call. Trimming left V 5 bases short and J 3 bases short, with 8 bases between. Germline loops: CDR1 MDHEN, CDR2 SYDVKM. The CDR3 extends over 13 amino acids. The CDR3 region has the DNA TGTGCCAGCAGTCCCCCTAACTACAATGAGCAGTTCTTC. This gives the protein CASSPPNYNEQFF.

The V call is TRBV29-1, the J call TRBJ2-1; D not certain. Trimming removed 3 bases at V and 0 bases at J, with 9 bases between. Germline CDR1 reads SQVTM; CDR2 reads ANQGSEA. The length of the CDR3 is 14 residues. The CDR3 protein is CSVDEQSSYNEQFF. The CDR3 nucleotides read TGCAGCGTTGATGAACAGAGCTCCTACAATGAGCAGTTCTTC.

The CDR3 spells CASPIPGDRATDTQYF. The CDR3 coding sequence is TGTGCCAGCCCGATACCCGGGGACAGGGCCACAGATACGCAGTATTTT. This rearrangement joins TRBV11-2 to TRBJ2-3; TRBD1 agrees at 9 bases. The CDR3 runs to 16 residues. Trimming took 8 bases from V and 2 from J; bases not matched to a gene: 11. Germline V gene sequence: CDR1 SGHAT, CDR2 FQNNGV.

This chain uses TRBV6-4 with TRBJ2-6; 7 nucleotides match TRBD1. The germline V gene encodes CDR1 MRHNA and CDR2 SNTAGT. The CDR3 has 16 amino acids. V was pared by 5 bases and J by 2 bases, with 6 bases of the junction left unmatched. CDR3 region: CASSPARGTGANVLTF. CDR3 coding DNA: TGTGCCAGCAGTCCCGCCAGGGGGACTGGGGCCAACGTCCTGACTTTC.

V usage is TRBV19 and J usage is TRBJ2-1; 7 positions match TRBD2. The germline V gene encodes CDR1 LNHDA and CDR2 SQIVND (reference sequence). V was clipped by 3 bases and J by 6 bases; unmatched bases: 5. CDR3 size: 14 residues. CDR3 DNA: TGTGCCAGTAGTATCGGCGGGAGCCCCAATGAGCAGTTCTTC. Protein sequence: CASSIGGSPNEQFF.

In DNA, the CDR3 is TGTGCCAGCAGCCAAGGGGGCGTAGGAGGGGAAGAGGAGACCCAGTACTTC. Amino acids: CASSQGGVGGEEETQYF. This chain joins TRBV3-1 and TRBJ2-5, with D perhaps matching TRBD2 (6 bases). Between the trimmed V and J ends, which lost 1 base and 5 bases, there was a span of 20 bases. The CDR3 has 17 amino acids. The germline V gene has CDR1 LGHDT and CDR2 YNNKEL (reference sequence).

The chain combines TRBV24-1 with TRBJ2-3; maybe TRBD1 (5 bases). Per the germline V gene, CDR1 is KGHDR and CDR2 is SFDVKD. The ends were cut back, 7 bases at V and 4 bases at J, with 8 bases in the middle. This CDR3 has 12 amino acids. As DNA, the CDR3 is TGTGCCACCAGCCAGGGTGCAGATACGCAGTATTTT. Translating it yields CATSQGADTQYF.

J is TRBJ2-7 and V is TRBV27, with no clear D. Trimming shortened V by 4 bases and J by 11 bases, and 15 bases separated the two germline ends. The germline CDR1 and CDR2 sequences are MNHEY and SMNVEV (reference sequence). This CDR3 region has 12 residues. DNA of the CDR3: TGTGCCAGCAGTTCCGGCCGGGCCGTCGAGTACTTC. Translation: CASSSGRAVEYF.